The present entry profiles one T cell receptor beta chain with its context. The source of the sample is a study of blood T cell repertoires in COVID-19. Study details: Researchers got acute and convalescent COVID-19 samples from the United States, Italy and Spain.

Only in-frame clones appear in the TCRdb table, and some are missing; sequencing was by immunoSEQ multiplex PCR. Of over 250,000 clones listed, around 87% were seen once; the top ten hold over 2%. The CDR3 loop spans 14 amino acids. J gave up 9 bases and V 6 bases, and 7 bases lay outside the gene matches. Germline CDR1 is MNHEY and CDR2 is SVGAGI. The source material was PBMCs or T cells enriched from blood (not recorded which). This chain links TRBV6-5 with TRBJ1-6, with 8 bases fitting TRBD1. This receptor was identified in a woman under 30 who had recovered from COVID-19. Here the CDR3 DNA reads TGTGCCAGCAGAAGACAGGGGTTGGCTTCACCCCTCCACTTT. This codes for CASRRQGLASPLHF.